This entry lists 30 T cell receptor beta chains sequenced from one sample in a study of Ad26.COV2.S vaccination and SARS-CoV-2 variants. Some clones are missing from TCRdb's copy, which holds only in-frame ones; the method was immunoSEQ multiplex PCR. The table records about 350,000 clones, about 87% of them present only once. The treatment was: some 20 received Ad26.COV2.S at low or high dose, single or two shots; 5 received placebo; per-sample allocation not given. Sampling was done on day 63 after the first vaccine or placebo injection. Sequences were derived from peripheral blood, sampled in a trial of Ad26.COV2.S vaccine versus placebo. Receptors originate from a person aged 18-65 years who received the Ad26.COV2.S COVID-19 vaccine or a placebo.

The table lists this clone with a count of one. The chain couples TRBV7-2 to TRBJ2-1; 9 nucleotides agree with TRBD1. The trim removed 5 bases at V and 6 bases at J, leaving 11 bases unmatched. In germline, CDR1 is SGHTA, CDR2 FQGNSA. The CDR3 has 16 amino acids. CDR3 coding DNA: TGTGCCAGCAGCCCAATAGTCGGACAGGGGATCAATGAGCAGTTCTTC. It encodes CASSPIVGQGINEQFF.

DNA for the CDR3: TGTGCCTGGAGTGTACAGGGGCTAGCGGGAGGGCCTAGCAATGAGCAGTTCTTC. Translation gives CAWSVQGLAGGPSNEQFF. The gene calls are TRBV30 and TRBJ2-1; TRBD2 agrees at 12 bases. The V segment lost 0 bases and the J segment 6 bases; nucleotides outside the gene matches: 12. Germline V gene data show CDR1 as GTSNPN and CDR2 as SVGIG (reference sequence). This CDR3 comprises 18 residues.

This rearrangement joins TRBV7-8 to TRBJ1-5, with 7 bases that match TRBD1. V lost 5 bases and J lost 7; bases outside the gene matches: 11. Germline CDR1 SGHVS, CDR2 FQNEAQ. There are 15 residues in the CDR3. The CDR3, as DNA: TGTGCCAGCAGCCCCGTTAGGGGGCGGGGGCAGCCCCAGCATTTT. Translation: CASSPVRGRGQPQHF. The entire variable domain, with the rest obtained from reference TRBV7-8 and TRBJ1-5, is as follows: GAGVSQSPRYKVAKRGQDVALRCDPISGHVSLFWYQQALGQGPEFLTYFQNEAQLDKSGLPSDRFFAERPEGSVSTLKIQRTQQEDSAVYLCASSPVRGRGQPQHFGDGTRLSIL.

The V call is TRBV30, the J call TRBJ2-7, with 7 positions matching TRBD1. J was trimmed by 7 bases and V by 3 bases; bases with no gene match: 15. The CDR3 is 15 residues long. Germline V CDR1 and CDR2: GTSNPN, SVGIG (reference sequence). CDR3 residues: CAWRSTGYSVGEQYF. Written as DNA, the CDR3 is TGTGCCTGGAGATCGACAGGGTATTCGGTGGGGGAGCAGTACTTC.

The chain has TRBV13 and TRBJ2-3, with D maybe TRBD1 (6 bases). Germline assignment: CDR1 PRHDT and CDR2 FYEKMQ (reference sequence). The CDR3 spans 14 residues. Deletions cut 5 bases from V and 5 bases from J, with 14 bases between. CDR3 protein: CASSPGRGKDTQYF. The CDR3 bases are TGTGCCAGCAGCCCCGGCAGGGGAAAAGATACGCAGTATTTT.

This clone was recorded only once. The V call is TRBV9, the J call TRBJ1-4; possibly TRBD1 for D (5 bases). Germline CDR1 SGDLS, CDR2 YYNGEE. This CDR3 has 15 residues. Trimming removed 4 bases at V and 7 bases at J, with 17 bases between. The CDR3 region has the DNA TGTGCCAGCAGCAACCCTGGGACTACGGGTGAAAAACTGTTTTTT. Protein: CASSNPGTTGEKLFF.

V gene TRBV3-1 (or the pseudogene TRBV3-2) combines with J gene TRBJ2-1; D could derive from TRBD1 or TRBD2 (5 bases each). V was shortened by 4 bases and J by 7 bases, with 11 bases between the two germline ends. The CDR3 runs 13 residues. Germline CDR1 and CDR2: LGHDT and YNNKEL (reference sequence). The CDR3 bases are TGTGCCAGCAGCCTCTCGAGGGGAAATGAGCAGTTCTTC. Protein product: CASSLSRGNEQFF.

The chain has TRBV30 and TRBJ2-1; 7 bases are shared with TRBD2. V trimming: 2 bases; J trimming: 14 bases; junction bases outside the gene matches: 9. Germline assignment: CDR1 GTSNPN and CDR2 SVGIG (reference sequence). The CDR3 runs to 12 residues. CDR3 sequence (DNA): TGTGCCTGGAGTCTCGGGGGGAGGGATGAGTTCTTC. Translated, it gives CAWSLGGRDEFF.

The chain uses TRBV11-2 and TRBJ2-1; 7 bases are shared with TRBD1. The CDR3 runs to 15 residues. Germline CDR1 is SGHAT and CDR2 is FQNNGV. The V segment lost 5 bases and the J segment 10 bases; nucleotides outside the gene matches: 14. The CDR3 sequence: CASSRPPGGSREQFF. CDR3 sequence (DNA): TGTGCCAGCAGCCGCCCCCCAGGGGGTTCTCGAGAGCAGTTCTTC. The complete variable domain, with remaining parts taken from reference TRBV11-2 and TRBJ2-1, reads EAGVAQSPRYKIIEKRQSVAFWCNPISGHATLYWYQQILGQGPKLLIQFQNNGVVDDSQLPKDRFSAERLKGVDSTLKIQPAKLEDSAVYLCASSRPPGGSREQFFGPGTRLTVL.

The CDR3 is CASSKSNEKLFF. The CDR3 nucleotides read TGTGCCAGCAGCAAGAGTAATGAAAAACTGTTTTTT. The rearrangement joins TRBV7-9 to TRBJ1-4; D is uncertain. V was pared by 5 bases and J by 4 bases, with 5 bases between. The CDR3 is 12 amino acids. Germline V gives CDR1 SEHNR, CDR2 FQNEAQ (reference sequence).

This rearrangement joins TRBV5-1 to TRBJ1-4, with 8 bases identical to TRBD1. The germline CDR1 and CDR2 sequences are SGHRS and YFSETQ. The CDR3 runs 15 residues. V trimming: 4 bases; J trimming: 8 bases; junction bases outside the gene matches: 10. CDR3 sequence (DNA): TGCGCCAGCAGCCCGGACAGGGTCCGAGGAGAAAAACTGTTTTTT. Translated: CASSPDRVRGEKLFF.

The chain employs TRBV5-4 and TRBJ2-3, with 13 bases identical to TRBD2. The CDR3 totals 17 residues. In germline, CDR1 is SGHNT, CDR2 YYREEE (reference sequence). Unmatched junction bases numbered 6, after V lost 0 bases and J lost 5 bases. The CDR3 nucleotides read TGTGCCAGCAGCTTGGCCACTAGCGGGAGGGCCGGAGATACGCAGTATTTT. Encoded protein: CASSLATSGRAGDTQYF. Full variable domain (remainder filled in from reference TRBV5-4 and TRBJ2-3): ETGVTQSPTHLIKTRGQQVTLRCSSQSGHNTVSWYQQALGQGPQFIFQYYREEENGRGNFPPRFSGLQFPNYSSELNVNALELDDSALYLCASSLATSGRAGDTQYFGPGTRLTVL.

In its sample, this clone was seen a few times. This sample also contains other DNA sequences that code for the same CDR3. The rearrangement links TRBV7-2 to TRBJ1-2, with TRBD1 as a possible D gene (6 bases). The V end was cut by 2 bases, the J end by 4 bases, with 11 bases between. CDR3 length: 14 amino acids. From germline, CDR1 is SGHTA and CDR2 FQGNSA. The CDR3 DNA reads TGTGCCAGCAGCTTACTCGGGGGCAGCTATGGCTACACCTTC. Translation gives CASSLLGGSYGYTF.

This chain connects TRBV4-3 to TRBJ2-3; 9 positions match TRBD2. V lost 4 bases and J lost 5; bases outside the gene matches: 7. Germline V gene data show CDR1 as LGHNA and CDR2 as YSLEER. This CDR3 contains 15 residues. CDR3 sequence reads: CASSRERGAGDTQYF. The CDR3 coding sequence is TGCGCCAGCAGCCGGGAGCGGGGGGCCGGAGATACGCAGTATTTT.

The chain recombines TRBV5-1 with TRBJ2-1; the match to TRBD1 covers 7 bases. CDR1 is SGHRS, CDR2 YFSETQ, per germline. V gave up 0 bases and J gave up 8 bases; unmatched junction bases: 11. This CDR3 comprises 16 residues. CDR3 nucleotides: TGCGCCAGCAGCTTGGAAGGGACAGCATTACAATATGAGCAGTTCTTC. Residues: CASSLEGTALQYEQFF.

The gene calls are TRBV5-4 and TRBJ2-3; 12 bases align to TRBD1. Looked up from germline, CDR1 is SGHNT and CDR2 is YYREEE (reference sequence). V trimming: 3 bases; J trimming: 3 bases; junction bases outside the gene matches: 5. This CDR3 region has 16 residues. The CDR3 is CASSWGGQGATDTQYF. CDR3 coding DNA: TGTGCCAGCAGCTGGGGGGGACAGGGGGCTACAGATACGCAGTATTTT.

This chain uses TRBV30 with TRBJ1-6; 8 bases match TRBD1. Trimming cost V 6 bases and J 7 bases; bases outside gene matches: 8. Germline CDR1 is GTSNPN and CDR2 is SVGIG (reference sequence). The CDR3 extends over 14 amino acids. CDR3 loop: CACQGQGPNSPLHF. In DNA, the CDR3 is TGTGCCTGCCAAGGACAGGGCCCCAATTCACCCCTCCACTTT.

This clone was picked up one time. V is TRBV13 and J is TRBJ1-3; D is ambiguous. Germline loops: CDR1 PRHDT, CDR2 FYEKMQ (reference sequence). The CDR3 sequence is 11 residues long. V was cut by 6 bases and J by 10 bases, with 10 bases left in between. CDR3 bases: TGTGCCAGCAGGTCCGGGAGTACCATATATTTT. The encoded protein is CASRSGSTIYF.

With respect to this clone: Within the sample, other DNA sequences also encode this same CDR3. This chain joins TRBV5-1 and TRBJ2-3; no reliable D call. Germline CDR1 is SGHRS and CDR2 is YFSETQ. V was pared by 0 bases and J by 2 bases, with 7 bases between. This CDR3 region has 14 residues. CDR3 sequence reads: CASSLGVATDTQYF. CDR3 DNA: TGCGCCAGCAGCTTGGGGGTAGCCACAGATACGCAGTATTTT.

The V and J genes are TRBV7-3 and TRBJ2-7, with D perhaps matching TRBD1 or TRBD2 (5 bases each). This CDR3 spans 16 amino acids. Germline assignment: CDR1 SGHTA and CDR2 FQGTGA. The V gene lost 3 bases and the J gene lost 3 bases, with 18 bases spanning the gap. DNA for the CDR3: TGTGCCAGCAGCTTTGGGACCGGCCTCACCGACTACGAGCAGTACTTC. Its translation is CASSFGTGLTDYEQYF. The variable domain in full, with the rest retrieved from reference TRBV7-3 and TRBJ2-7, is GAGVSQTPSNKVTEKGKYVELRCDPISGHTALYWYRQSLGQGPEFLIYFQGTGAADDSGLPNDRFFAVRPEGSVSTLKIQRTERGDSAVYLCASSFGTGLTDYEQYFGPGTRLTVT.

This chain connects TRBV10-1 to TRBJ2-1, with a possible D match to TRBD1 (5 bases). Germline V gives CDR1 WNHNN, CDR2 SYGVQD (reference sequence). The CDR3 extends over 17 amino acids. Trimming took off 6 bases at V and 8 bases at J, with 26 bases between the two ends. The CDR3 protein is CASSLKVGRPHGYEQFF. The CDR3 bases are TGCGCCAGCAGCCTTAAGGTGGGGCGCCCCCATGGTTATGAGCAGTTCTTC.

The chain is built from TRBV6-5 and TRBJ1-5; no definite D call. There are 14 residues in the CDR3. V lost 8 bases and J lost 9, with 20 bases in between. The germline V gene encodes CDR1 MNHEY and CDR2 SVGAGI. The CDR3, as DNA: TGTGCCAGCCGTAACGAGAACGGGTTCGGGCCCCAGCATTTT. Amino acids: CASRNENGFGPQHF.

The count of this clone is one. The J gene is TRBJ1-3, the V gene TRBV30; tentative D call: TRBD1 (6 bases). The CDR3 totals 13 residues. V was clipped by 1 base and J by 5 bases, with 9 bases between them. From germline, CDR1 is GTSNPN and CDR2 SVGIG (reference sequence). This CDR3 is CAWSGQARNTIYF. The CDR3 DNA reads TGTGCCTGGAGTGGACAGGCACGAAACACCATATATTTT.

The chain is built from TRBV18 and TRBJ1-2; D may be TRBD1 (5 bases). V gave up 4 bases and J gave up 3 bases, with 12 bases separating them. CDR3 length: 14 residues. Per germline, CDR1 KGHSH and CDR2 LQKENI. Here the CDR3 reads CASSLFAGDYGYTF. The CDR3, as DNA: TGTGCCAGCTCACTTTTTGCGGGGGACTATGGCTACACCTTC.

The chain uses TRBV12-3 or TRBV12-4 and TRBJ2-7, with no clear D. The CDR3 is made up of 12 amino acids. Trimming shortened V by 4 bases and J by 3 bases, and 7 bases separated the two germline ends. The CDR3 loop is CASSYLSYEQYF. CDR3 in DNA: TGTGCCAGCAGTTATCTGAGCTACGAGCAGTACTTC.

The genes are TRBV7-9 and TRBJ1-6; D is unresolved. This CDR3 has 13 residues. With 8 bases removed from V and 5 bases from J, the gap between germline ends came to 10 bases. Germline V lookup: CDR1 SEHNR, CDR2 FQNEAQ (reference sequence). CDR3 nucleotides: TGTGCCAGCGGGGAATTGAATAATTCACCCCTCCACTTT. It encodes CASGELNNSPLHF. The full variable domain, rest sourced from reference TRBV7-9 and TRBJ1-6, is DTGVSQNPRHKITKRGQNVTFRCDPISEHNRLYWYRQTLGQGPEFLTYFQNEAQLEKSRLLSDRFSAERPKGSFSTLEIQRTEQGDSAMYLCASGELNNSPLHFGNGTRLTVT.

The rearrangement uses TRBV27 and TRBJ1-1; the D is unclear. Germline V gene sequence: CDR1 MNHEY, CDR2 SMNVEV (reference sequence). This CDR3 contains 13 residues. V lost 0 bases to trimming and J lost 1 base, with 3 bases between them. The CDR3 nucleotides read TGTGCCAGCAGTTTATCCCCGAACACTGAAGCTTTCTTT. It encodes CASSLSPNTEAFF.

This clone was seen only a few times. The CDR3 sequence is CASISGRGLDTEAFF. CDR3 nucleotide sequence: TGTGCCAGCATTTCGGGGAGGGGGCTGGACACTGAAGCTTTCTTT. This chain connects TRBV6-4 to TRBJ1-1; TRBD1 matches at 7 bases. The germline V gene has CDR1 MRHNA and CDR2 SNTAGT. Germline trimming cut 7 bases from V and 3 bases from J; bases unmatched to any gene: 11. This CDR3 is 15 amino acids long.

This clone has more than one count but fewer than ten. CDR3 protein: CASSPYRGPEAFF. DNA for the CDR3: TGTGCCAGCAGTCCGTACAGGGGCCCTGAAGCTTTCTTT. J is TRBJ1-1 and V is TRBV12-3 or TRBV12-4; TRBD1 matches at 7 bases. CDR3 length: 13 residues. Unmatched junction bases numbered 6, after V lost 5 bases and J lost 6 bases.

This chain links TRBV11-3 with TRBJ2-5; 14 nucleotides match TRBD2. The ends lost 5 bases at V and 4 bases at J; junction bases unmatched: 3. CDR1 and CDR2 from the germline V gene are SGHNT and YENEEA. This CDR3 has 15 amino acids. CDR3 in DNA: TGTGCCAGCAGCACTGGGACTAGCGGGAGAGAGACCCAGTACTTC. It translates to CASSTGTSGRETQYF.